The rows below give T cell receptor beta chains drawn from one sample of a study of CD8 T cells in ankylosing spondylitis. TCRdb fed the 5' RACE reads into MiXCR, producing one record per CDR3 protein. This table has 50,000 to 65,000 distinct CDR3 sequences, 7.4% appearing once. The specimen was blood, either unsorted or a sorted T cell fraction (not recorded which). The receptors originated from a female donor with ankylosing spondylitis or in good health (not recorded which). Both conserved end residues are part of each CDR3. A D gene is named only where the DNA matches it firmly. Clone size is shown for a subset of rows, as once, few, many or a class of expanded clone.

>-|TRBJ1-2|many|TRBV20-1
CSASMDSYGYTF
TGCAGTGCTAGTATGGACAGCTATGGCTACACCTTC
>-|TRBJ1-1|many|TRBV20-1
CSARSAGALGEAFF
TGCAGTGCTAGAAGCGCGGGGGCTTTGGGTGAAGCTTTCTTT
>-|TRBJ1-1|few|TRBV5-5
CASSFPGDKAEAFF
TGTGCCAGCAGCTTTCCGGGGGATAAGGCTGAAGCTTTCTTT
>TRBD2|TRBJ2-3|many|TRBV5-1
CASRFSGVLTDTQYF
TGCGCCAGTAGGTTTAGCGGGGTGCTCACAGATACGCAGTATTTT
>-|TRBJ2-4|medium-sized|TRBV5-6
CASSLVSSGNIQYF
TGTGCCAGCAGCTTGGTGTCTTCTGGAAACATTCAGTACTTC
>-|TRBJ1-1|many|TRBV5-1
CASSLDRVSTEAFF
TGCGCCAGCAGCTTGGACAGGGTAAGCACTGAAGCTTTCTTT
>-|TRBJ2-5|many|TRBV2
CATQGVGETQYF
TGTGCCACCCAGGGTGTCGGAGAGACCCAGTACTTC
>-|TRBJ2-5|many|TRBV20-1
CSANLPGNKETQYF
TGCAGTGCTAACCTCCCGGGAAACAAAGAGACCCAGTACTTC
>-|TRBJ1-3|many|TRBV5-1
CASSLETAGNTIYF
TGCGCCAGCAGCTTGGAAACGGCTGGAAACACCATATATTTT
>TRBD1|TRBJ1-2|many|TRBV5-1
CASSLSPQGANYGYTF
TGCGCCAGCAGCTTGTCCCCACAGGGGGCTAACTATGGCTACACCTTC
>TRBD1|TRBJ2-2|many|TRBV27
CASSLGGQVINTGELFF
TGTGCCAGCAGTTTAGGGGGACAGGTTATTAACACCGGGGAGCTGTTTTTT
>-|TRBJ1-1|many|TRBV14
CASSLDGLTKEAFF
TGTGCCAGCAGCTTGGACGGACTTACCAAAGAAGCTTTCTTT
>-|TRBJ2-7|many|TRBV5-6
CASSSGFNEQYF
TGTGCCAGCAGCTCAGGGTTCAACGAGCAGTACTTC
>-|TRBJ2-4|few|TRBV7-9
CASSDVHIQYF
TGTGCCAGCAGCGATGTTCACATTCAGTACTTC
>-|TRBJ2-1|many|TRBV29-1
CSVEERGPPGEQFF
TGCAGCGTTGAAGAACGGGGCCCCCCAGGCGAGCAGTTCTTC
>-|TRBJ2-7|many|TRBV7-2
CASSPTGGTYEQYF
TGTGCCAGCAGCCCTACCGGGGGTACCTACGAGCAGTACTTC
>TRBD1|TRBJ2-7|many|TRBV20-1
CCARVTPGQGTPYEQYF
TGCTGTGCTAGAGTTACACCGGGACAGGGAACCCCCTACGAGCAGTACTTC
>-|TRBJ2-1|many|TRBV18
CASSPLPDNEQFF
TGTGCCAGCTCACCACTACCCGACAATGAGCAGTTCTTC
>-|TRBJ1-6|-|TRBV7-9
CASSLLGTADSPLHF
TGTGCCAGCAGCTTACTGGGGACGGCAGATTCACCCCTCCACTTT
>TRBD1|TRBJ2-1|-|TRBV7-3
CASRQTGVDEQFF
TGTGCCAGCAGACAGACAGGGGTGGATGAGCAGTTCTTC
>TRBD1|TRBJ1-2|many|TRBV12-3/TRBV12-4
CASSPGTGAFQGGYTF
TGTGCCAGCAGCCCTGGGACAGGGGCGTTTCAAGGTGGCTACACCTTC
>-|TRBJ1-2|many|TRBV4-1
CASSQDNNYGYTF
TGCGCCAGCAGCCAAGACAATAACTATGGCTACACCTTC
>-|TRBJ2-6|many|TRBV5-1
CASSLGSGGSGANVLTF
TGCGCCAGCAGCTTGGGTTCTGGGGGATCTGGGGCCAACGTCCTGACTTTC
>-|TRBJ1-2|many|TRBV4-3
CASSQEVQWGEGSSYGYTF
TGCGCCAGCAGCCAAGAAGTCCAGTGGGGTGAGGGATCCTCCTATGGCTACACCTTC
>-|TRBJ2-7|many|TRBV5-8
CASSLSANYEQYF
TGTGCCAGCAGCTTAAGTGCCAACTACGAGCAGTACTTC
>-|TRBJ1-3|many|TRBV7-2
CASSLAPMTASSGNTIYF
TGTGCCAGCAGCTTAGCTCCTATGACAGCAAGCTCTGGAAACACCATATATTTT
>-|TRBJ2-3|many|TRBV5-1
CASSLDATQGDTQYF
TGCGCCAGCAGCTTGGATGCGACTCAGGGGGATACGCAGTATTTT
>TRBD1|TRBJ2-7|many|TRBV10-3
CAISKDRDEQYF
TGTGCCATCAGTAAAGACAGGGACGAGCAGTACTTC
>-|TRBJ1-2|many|TRBV5-5
CASSFQAGANYGYTF
TGTGCCAGCAGCTTCCAAGCGGGGGCTAACTATGGCTACACCTTC
>-|TRBJ1-5|many|TRBV20-1
CSAPNMEGSLAWLNQPQHF
TGCAGTGCCCCAAATATGGAAGGGAGCCTTGCGTGGCTTAATCAGCCCCAGCATTTT
>TRBD2|TRBJ2-1|many|TRBV12-3/TRBV12-4
CASSPRLAGGLVQFF
TGTGCCAGCAGTCCACGACTAGCGGGGGGGCTTGTGCAGTTCTTC
>TRBD1|TRBJ1-5|many|TRBV20-1
CSLGQDSNQPQHF
TGCAGCCTAGGACAGGATAGCAATCAGCCCCAGCATTTT
>TRBD1|TRBJ1-2|many|TRBV20-1
CSARDLEGRGWNGYTF
TGCAGTGCTAGAGATTTGGAAGGCAGGGGGTGGAATGGCTACACCTTC
>-|TRBJ2-2|few|TRBV2
CASSEIRANTGELFF
TGTGCCAGCAGTGAAATCCGGGCGAACACCGGGGAGCTGTTTTTT
>-|TRBJ2-2|many|TRBV9
CASSVGGNTGELFF
TGTGCCAGCAGCGTAGGGGGGAACACCGGGGAGCTGTTTTTT